These T cell receptor beta chains were read from a single sample in a study of Ad26.COV2.S vaccination and SARS-CoV-2 variants. Generated by immunoSEQ multiplex PCR, the TCRdb table keeps only in-frame clones and is missing some. The table includes more than 300,000 clones, about 82% detected once. Sample: peripheral blood, taken in a trial of Ad26.COV2.S vaccine versus placebo. The source is a person aged 18 to 59 who received the Ad26.COV2.S COVID-19 vaccine or a placebo. Each CDR3 is given with its conserved first and last residue. A D gene is named only where the DNA matches it firmly.

TRBJ2-2,TRBV7-2,TRBD2,TGTGCCAGCAGGCCTAGCGGGATCAGGAACACCGGGGAGCTGTTTTTT,CASRPSGIRNTGELFF
TRBJ2-5,TRBV30,TRBD1,TGTGCCTGGAGTGTTCCGGGACAGTCGTACCAAGAGACCCAGTACTTC,CAWSVPGQSYQETQYF
TRBJ1-1,TRBV5-1,.,TGCGCCAGCTCGACCGGACAGATGAACACTGAAGCTTTCTTT,CASSTGQMNTEAFF
TRBJ2-3,TRBV4-2,.,TGTGCCAGCAGCCAAGAGGACAGCACGCAGTATTTT,CASSQEDSTQYF
TRBJ1-1,TRBV5-8,.,TGTGCCAGCAGCTTTGGTAGCACTGAAGCTTTCTTT,CASSFGSTEAFF
TRBJ2-3,TRBV2,.,TGTGCCAGCAGTGAAGCGCTTCCGGGAGATACGCAGTATTTT,CASSEALPGDTQYF
TRBJ1-2,TRBV10-3,.,TGTGCCATCAGTGGTGCAGGAGGTCTTAACTATGGCTACACCTTC,CAISGAGGLNYGYTF
TRBJ1-1,TRBV2,TRBD1,TGTGCCAGCACCTCAGGGGGGGCAGGTATGAACACTGAAGCTTTCTTT,CASTSGGAGMNTEAFF
TRBJ2-3,TRBV5-4,.,TGTGCCAGCAGCTTGCCAGCTCCTTCAGATACGCAGTATTTT,CASSLPAPSDTQYF
TRBJ2-1,TRBV7-2,.,TGTGCCAGCAGCTTAGTGGGCGGGGGCTTCCGGGATGAGCAGTTCTTC,CASSLVGGGFRDEQFF
TRBJ1-6,TRBV4-3,.,TGCGCCAGCAGCCAAGTGTGGTCCGGACAGAATTCACCCCTCCACTTT,CASSQVWSGQNSPLHF
TRBJ2-5,TRBV19,.,TGTGCCAGTAGTATCGAACGGAGCAAGACCCAGTACTTC,CASSIERSKTQYF